The clone carrying this TCR beta chain was detected only a few times. The antigen is undetermined. Tagging with unique molecular identifiers was a feature of the TCR beta cDNA libraries. Using its own MiXCR run on the PCR reads, TCRdb lists one record per CDR3 protein. The data show hundreds of thousands of distinct CDR3 sequences, roughly 29% seen once. This sample is drawn from a study of post-analysis software for immune sequencing data. The CDR3 runs to 13 residues. With 2 bases removed from V and 11 bases from J, the gap between germline ends came to 15 bases. Germline CDR1 is MNHNY and CDR2 is SVGAGI (reference sequence). Study-wide results and limits: Relative to controls, patients had about five TRBV segments at higher frequency, with TRBV5-6, TRBV5-1 and TRBV20-1 among these. The normalized Chao1 diversity of multiple sclerosis patients was significantly lower than that of controls.

The chain joins TRBV6-6 to TRBJ2-5, with TRBD2 as a possible D gene (6 bases). The sequence came from a girl aged 10 to 17 with multiple sclerosis. Sequenced: blood. CDR3 region: CASSYVSGFEQYF. In nucleotides, the CDR3 is TGTGCCAGCAGTTACGTAAGCGGGTTTGAGCAGTACTTC.